This T cell receptor (beta chain) was recovered during a study of blood T cells in healthy people across ages. Trimming cost V 3 bases and J 2 bases; bases outside gene matches: 8. CDR1 and CDR2 (germline): SGHTA, FQGNSA. This CDR3 has 16 residues. Study-wide results and limits: Per million T cells, TCR beta diversity dropped about linearly as age rose.

The second PCR ran roughly 6 to 12 cycles with a sample-barcoded 5' primer and J-beta primers. A single record per CDR3 protein comes from TCRdb applying MiXCR to the 5' RACE reads. Of 850,000 to 1,000,000 distinct CDR3 sequences listed, roughly 47% were seen once; the top ten hold over 20%. For this clonotype: The antigen remains unidentified.

Specimen: blood. The chain couples TRBV7-2 to TRBJ2-3; 7 nucleotides match TRBD1. This sequence originates from a woman aged 55-70 years in good health. CDR3 coding DNA: TGTGCCAGCAGCTTGCAGGGGGACACACACACAGATACGCAGTATTTT. This translates into CASSLQGDTHTDTQYF.